This T cell receptor (beta chain) came from a study of T cell responses to AZD1222 COVID-19 vaccine. General study findings and limits: Of spike-specific TCRs, nearly half reportedly target regions left unmutated in variants. Females outnumbered males among donors, who were mostly white British; clonal diversity was possibly underestimated. Increases in Spike-specific TCR breadth and depth were seen after two AZD1222 doses.

Sequenced by immunoSEQ multiplex PCR; TCRdb stores in-frame clones only, minus some. The profile shows roughly 120,000 clones, around 92% of them singletons. Trimming removed 1 base from V and 5 bases from J; junction bases left unmatched: 10. CDR1 and CDR2 (germline): LGHNA, YNFKEQ. The CDR3 runs to 16 residues. This clone showed up many times. The antigen remains unidentified. Source: peripheral blood, taken on day 0 of AZD1222 vaccination. V is TRBV4-2 and J is TRBJ2-7, with 8 bases that match TRBD1. This receptor was taken from an adult in good health. The chain's CDR3 is CASSQASGTGNDEQYF. CDR3 in DNA: TGTGCCAGCAGCCAAGCCTCCGGGACAGGTAACGACGAGCAGTACTTC.